Shown below are 8 T cell receptor beta chains from a single sample sequenced in a study of T cell changes during pregnancy in multiple sclerosis. Libraries were prepared by immunoSEQ multiplex PCR; TCRdb keeps only in-frame clonotypes and omits some of them. The sample holds 40,000 to 50,000 clones, just under 95% seen once. The material sequenced was CD8+ T cells from peripheral blood mononuclear cells, taken after pregnancy. These receptors were taken from a female donor with multiple sclerosis, enrolled in a pregnancy study.

CDR3 loop: CASSLSDSGERTDTQYF. CDR3 in DNA: TGTGCCAGCAGCCTGTCGGATAGCGGGGAAAGAACAGATACGCAGTATTTT. The rearrangement uses TRBV2 and TRBJ2-3; 8 bases align to TRBD2. This CDR3 is 17 amino acids long. V shed 6 bases, J shed 3 bases, and the junction held 14 bases outside the gene matches. CDR1 SNHLY and CDR2 FYNNEI come from the germline V gene.

The chain combines TRBV2 with TRBJ2-2, with 14 bases matching TRBD2. Germline loops: CDR1 SNHLY, CDR2 FYNNEI. V lost 3 bases, J lost 6 bases, and 0 bases stayed unmatched. This CDR3 contains 15 residues. The chain's CDR3 is CASSEGLAGAGELFF. The DNA for the CDR3 is TGTGCCAGCAGTGAGGGACTAGCGGGAGCCGGGGAGCTGTTTTTT.

CDR3 nucleotides: TGTGCCAGCAGCCCCACAGGGGCTATGGAGACCCAGTACTTC. It translates to CASSPTGAMETQYF. The chain recombines TRBV14 with TRBJ2-5; 7 bases agree with TRBD1. Germline V gives CDR1 SGHDN, CDR2 FVKESK. This CDR3 spans 14 amino acids. J was trimmed by 5 bases and V by 4 bases; bases with no gene match: 7.

V and J are TRBV19 and TRBJ1-5; 7 positions match TRBD1. V dropped 4 bases and J dropped 0; count of bases not matched to a gene: 3. CDR3 length: 15 residues. CDR1 is LNHDA and CDR2 is SQIVND in the germline V gene (reference sequence). CDR3 loop: CASSTGQYSNQPQHF. CDR3 in DNA: TGTGCCAGTAGTACGGGACAGTATAGCAATCAGCCCCAGCATTTT. Looking up the rest from reference TRBV19 and TRBJ1-5 gives the full variable domain: DGGITQSPKYLFRKEGQNVTLSCEQNLNHDAMYWYRQDPGQGLRLIYYSQIVNDFQKGDIAEGYSVSREKKESFPLTVTSAQKNPTAFYLCASSTGQYSNQPQHFGDGTRLSIL.

This clone was recorded once. The V call is TRBV27, the J call TRBJ2-7; no clear D. This CDR3 has 14 residues. Germline CDR1 is MNHEY and CDR2 is SMNVEV (reference sequence). V lost 0 bases to trimming and J lost 0 bases, with 6 bases between them. The CDR3 loop reads CASSLSTGSYEQYF. CDR3 DNA sequence: TGTGCCAGCAGTTTATCGACGGGCTCCTACGAGCAGTACTTC.

The CDR3 sequence is CASSSAGGTDTQYF. CDR3 in DNA: TGTGCCAGCAGCTCTGCCGGGGGAACAGATACGCAGTATTTT. The V and J genes are TRBV7-3 and TRBJ2-3; TRBD2 is a possible D gene (6 bases). The V end lost 4 bases, the J end lost 3 bases, and 11 bases lay between the germline ends. Germline assignment: CDR1 SGHTA and CDR2 FQGTGA. The CDR3 contains 14 residues.

About this clone itself: Germline and junction disagree at one end, which may indicate a read error. The chain uses TRBV7-2 and TRBJ2-7; D possibly corresponds to TRBD2 (7 bases). The germline gives CDR1 SGHTA, CDR2 FQGNSA. This CDR3 comprises 15 residues. CDR3 nucleotide sequence: TGCGCCAGCAGCCAAGAATCGGGGGGCGCCTACGAGCAGTACTTC. Translated, it gives CASSQESGGAYEQYF.

The chain recombines TRBV7-9 with TRBJ2-2; TRBD2 might be the D (6 bases). The CDR3 loop spans 14 amino acids. Trimming shortened V by 5 bases and J by 13 bases, and 20 bases separated the two germline ends. Germline V gene data show CDR1 as SEHNR and CDR2 as FQNEAQ (reference sequence). CDR3 in amino acids: CASSPPGTLGVLFF. CDR3 DNA: TGTGCCAGCAGCCCACCCGGGACTTTGGGTGTGCTGTTTTTT.